Shown below are 10 T cell receptor beta chains from a single sample sequenced in a study of cytomegalovirus exposure and HLA in healthy donors. Both 60 Vbeta primers and 13 Jbeta primers went into the PCR. Method: immunoSEQ multiplex PCR; TCRdb's copy keeps in-frame clones and lacks some. The data contain 82,000 or so clones, 10% of them singletons. What was sequenced was PBMCs. The receptors derive from a man in his sixties in good health and CMV-seropositive.

This chain joins TRBV9 and TRBJ1-4, with 10 bases fitting TRBD1. J was trimmed by 1 base and V by 2 bases; bases with no gene match: 5. Germline V gene data show CDR1 as SGDLS and CDR2 as YYNGEE. CDR3 length: 17 residues. Written as DNA, the CDR3 is TGTGCCAGCAGCGTCAGACAGGGGGCTGGAACTAATGAAAAACTGTTTTTT. It specifies CASSVRQGAGTNEKLFF.

This chain uses TRBV7-3 with TRBJ2-5; tentative D call: TRBD2 (5 bases). The germline V gene has CDR1 SGHTA and CDR2 FQGTGA. The CDR3 has 13 amino acids. V shed 3 bases and J shed 9 bases, with 14 bases lying between them. CDR3 DNA sequence: TGTGCCAGCAGCTTCGGACTGGATGGTGCCCAGTACTTC. Its translation is CASSFGLDGAQYF. Together with reference TRBV7-3 and TRBJ2-5, the CDR3 gives the full variable domain: GAGVSQTPSNKVTEKGKYVELRCDPISGHTALYWYRQSLGQGPEFLIYFQGTGAADDSGLPNDRFFAVRPEGSVSTLKIQRTERGDSAVYLCASSFGLDGAQYFGPGTRLLVL.

This clone was counted between two and nine times. V gene TRBV20-1 combines with J gene TRBJ2-5; D unclear. Trimming removed 5 bases from V and 4 bases from J, with 8 bases in between. Germline V gene sequence: CDR1 DFQATT, CDR2 SNEGSKA (reference sequence). This CDR3 contains 11 residues. The CDR3 is CSASQAETQYF. Here the CDR3 DNA reads TGCAGTGCTTCCCAGGCAGAGACCCAGTACTTC.

V and J are TRBV15 and TRBJ2-2; possibly TRBD1 for D (5 bases). CDR3 length: 17 residues. V dropped 0 bases and J dropped 0 bases, with 11 bases sitting between them. The germline CDR1 and CDR2 sequences are LNHNV and YYDKDF (reference sequence). CDR3: CATSRDLPGPNTGELFF. The CDR3 coding sequence is TGTGCCACCAGCAGAGATCTGCCAGGGCCGAACACCGGGGAGCTGTTTTTT.

The chain uses TRBV5-4 and TRBJ2-5; TRBD1 agrees at 7 bases. J was trimmed by 5 bases and V by 0 bases; bases with no gene match: 4. The CDR3 is 14 residues long. Per the germline V gene, CDR1 is SGHNT and CDR2 is YYREEE (reference sequence). CDR3 in DNA: TGTGCCAGCAGCTTGGGACAGGGCGTGGAGACCCAGTACTTC. Its translation is CASSLGQGVETQYF.

Remarks on this clone: A read error is likely here: a far larger clone is one base away. Other nucleotide sequences in the sample specify the same CDR3. The genes are TRBV25-1 and TRBJ2-2; 9 bases agree with TRBD2. The CDR3 runs to 16 residues. J lost 0 bases, V lost 5 bases, and 4 bases had no gene match. Germline loops: CDR1 MGHDK, CDR2 SYGVNS. The chain's CDR3 is CASSPSSGANTGELFF. The CDR3 DNA is TGTGCCAGCAGTCCGTCTAGCGGGGCGAACACCGGGGAGCTGTTTTTT.

In this sample, this clone turned up a few times. The chain uses TRBV5-1 and TRBJ1-2; TRBD1 matches at 7 bases. The CDR3 contains 15 residues. V was pared by 1 base and J by 4 bases, with 7 bases of the junction left unmatched. In germline, CDR1 is SGHRS, CDR2 YFSETQ. CDR3 sequence (DNA): TGCGCCAGCAGCTTGACCGGGACAGAACTCTATGGCTACACCTTC. It specifies CASSLTGTELYGYTF.

This clone was seen a few times. V usage is TRBV14 and J usage is TRBJ1-1, with 7 bases matching TRBD1. The CDR3 runs to 13 residues. The V gene's germline CDR1 is SGHDN and CDR2 FVKESK. J lost 11 bases, V lost 3 bases, and 9 bases had no gene match. The CDR3 DNA reads as TGTGCCAGCAGCCACAGAGGGGGCCGGGGGGCTTTCTTT. Encoded protein: CASSHRGGRGAFF.

This clone was seen a handful of times. This chain joins TRBV13 and TRBJ2-7, with a tentative D call TRBD2 (6 bases). The CDR3 is 14 amino acids. V was trimmed by 6 bases and J by 0 bases, leaving 12 bases between them. Germline assignment: CDR1 PRHDT and CDR2 FYEKMQ (reference sequence). This CDR3 is CASSSSGDSYEQYF. For the CDR3, the DNA is TGTGCCAGCAGTTCGTCGGGGGACTCCTACGAGCAGTACTTC.

The rearrangement uses TRBV5-1 and TRBJ2-5; D remains ambiguous. V lost 2 bases to trimming and J lost 1 base, with 9 bases between them. The CDR3 has 14 amino acids. The germline V gene encodes CDR1 SGHRS and CDR2 YFSETQ. CDR3 in DNA: TGCGCCAGCAGCTTCGACGGGTTCCAAGAGACCCAGTACTTC. It translates to CASSFDGFQETQYF.